Below, one TCR beta chain is given with its context. Its antigen is still unknown. Germline values: CDR1 LNHDA, CDR2 SQIVND (reference sequence). Trimming took 1 base from V and 7 from J, leaving 8 bases between them. The CDR3 length is 13 residues. The sample comes from a study of type 1 regulatory T cells. About the study: An in vitro protocol generated T-allo10, a Tr1-enriched, alloantigen-specific CD4 T cell product. Study findings and constraints: Compared with non-type 1 regulatory T cells, type 1 regulatory T cells showed a more restricted TCR repertoire.

TCRdb passed the reads through MiXCR, listing each CDR3 protein once. The data contain about 62,000 distinct CDR3 sequences, less than 70% of them singletons. The source material was cultured non-Tr1 T cells, either the whole culture or a sorted T cell fraction (not recorded which). This chain joins TRBV19 and TRBJ1-5; D uncertain. The sequence was collected from a human donor in good health. In DNA form, the CDR3 reads TGTGCCAGTAGTATAGGAGAAAAGCAGCCCCAGCATTTT. It specifies CASSIGEKQPQHF.